This T cell receptor beta chain was recovered during a study of identical twins. TCRdb re-analysed the 5' RACE reads in MiXCR, keeping a single row per CDR3 protein. Here the sample spans a few hundred thousand distinct CDR3 sequences, 9% to 10% being singletons. The length of the CDR3 is 15 residues. Losses at the gene ends were 4 bases for V and 3 bases for J; bases not matched to a gene: 7. CDR1 and CDR2 from the germline V gene are LGHNA and YNFKEQ. This clonotype was counted ten times or more. These same records also appear under a second study, on yellow fever vaccine responses in identical twins.

The sequenced material came from PBMCs. This sequence joins TRBV4-2 and TRBJ2-7; 9 nucleotides match TRBD1. This sequence was found in a woman aged 18-29 years in good health. DNA for the CDR3: TGTGCCAGCAGCCCCGGGACAGGGACCTACTACGAGCAGTACTTC. This codes for CASSPGTGTYYEQYF.